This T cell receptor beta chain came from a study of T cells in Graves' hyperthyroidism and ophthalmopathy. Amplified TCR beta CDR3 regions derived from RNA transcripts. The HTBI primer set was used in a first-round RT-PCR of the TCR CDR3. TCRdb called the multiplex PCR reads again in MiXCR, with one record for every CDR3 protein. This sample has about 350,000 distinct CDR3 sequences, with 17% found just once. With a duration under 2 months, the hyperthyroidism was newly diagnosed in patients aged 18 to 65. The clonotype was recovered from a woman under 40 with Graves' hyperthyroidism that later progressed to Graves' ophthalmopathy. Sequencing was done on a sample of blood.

In nucleotides, the CDR3 is TGTGCCAGCAGCCAAGAAGGCAGAAACTATGGCTACACCTTC. Translated: CASSQEGRNYGYTF. V usage is TRBV3-1 and J usage is TRBJ1-2; D gene uncertain. This CDR3 spans 14 amino acids. Per the germline V gene, CDR1 is LGHDT and CDR2 is YNNKEL (reference sequence). The germline V and J ends were trimmed by 0 bases and 2 bases, with 7 bases remaining between them.